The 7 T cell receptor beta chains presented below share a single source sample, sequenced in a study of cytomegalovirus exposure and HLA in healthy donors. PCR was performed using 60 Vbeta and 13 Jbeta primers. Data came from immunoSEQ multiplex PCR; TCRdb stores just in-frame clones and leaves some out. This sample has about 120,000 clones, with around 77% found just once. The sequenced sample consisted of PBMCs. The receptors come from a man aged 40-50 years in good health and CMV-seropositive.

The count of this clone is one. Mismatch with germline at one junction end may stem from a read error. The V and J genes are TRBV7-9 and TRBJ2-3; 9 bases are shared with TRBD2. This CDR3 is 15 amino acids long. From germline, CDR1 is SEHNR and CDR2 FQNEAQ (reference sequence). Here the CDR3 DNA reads TGTTCCAGCATCCCGCGGGGGGGATTCACAGATACGCAGTATTTT. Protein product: CSSIPRGGFTDTQYF.

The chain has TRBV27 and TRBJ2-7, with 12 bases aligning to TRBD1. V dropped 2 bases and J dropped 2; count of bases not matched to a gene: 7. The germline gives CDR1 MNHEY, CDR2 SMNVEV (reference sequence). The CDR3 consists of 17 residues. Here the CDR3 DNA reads TGTGCCAGCAGTTTAAAGGTAGGGACAGGGGGCCCCTACGAGCAGTACTTC. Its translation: CASSLKVGTGGPYEQYF.

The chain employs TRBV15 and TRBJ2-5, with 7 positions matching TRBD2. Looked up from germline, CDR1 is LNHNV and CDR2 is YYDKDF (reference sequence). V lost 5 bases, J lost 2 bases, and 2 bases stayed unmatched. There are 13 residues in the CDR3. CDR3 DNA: TGTGCCACCAGCTGGGGGGGACAAGAGACCCAGTACTTC. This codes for CATSWGGQETQYF.

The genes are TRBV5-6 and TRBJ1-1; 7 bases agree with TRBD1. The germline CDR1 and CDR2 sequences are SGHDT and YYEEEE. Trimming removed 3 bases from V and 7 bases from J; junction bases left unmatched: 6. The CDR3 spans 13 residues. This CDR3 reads CASSWDSEYEAFF. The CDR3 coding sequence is TGTGCCAGCAGCTGGGACAGTGAATATGAAGCTTTCTTT.

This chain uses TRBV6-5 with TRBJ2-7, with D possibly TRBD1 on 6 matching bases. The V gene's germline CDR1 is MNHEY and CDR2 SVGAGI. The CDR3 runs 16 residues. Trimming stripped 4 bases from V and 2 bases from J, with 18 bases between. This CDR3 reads CASSSKPGHGAYEQYF. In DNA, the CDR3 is TGTGCCAGCAGTTCCAAACCGGGACACGGAGCCTACGAGCAGTACTTC.

This chain's CDR3 is CASSSSPRSMSTDTQYF. CDR3 nucleotides: TGTGCCAGTAGTTCCTCCCCACGGAGTATGAGCACAGATACGCAGTATTTT. This rearrangement joins TRBV19 to TRBJ2-3; no clear D gene. CDR1 and CDR2 (germline): LNHDA, SQIVND (reference sequence). The germline V and J ends were trimmed by 5 bases and 0 bases, with 18 bases remaining between them. The CDR3 contains 17 residues.

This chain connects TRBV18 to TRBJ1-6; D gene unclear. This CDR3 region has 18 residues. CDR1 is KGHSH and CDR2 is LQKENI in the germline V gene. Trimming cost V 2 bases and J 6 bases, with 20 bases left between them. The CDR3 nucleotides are TGTGCCAGCTCACCATTAATTCGATCTGAGCCGATTAATTCACCCCTCCACTTT. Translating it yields CASSPLIRSEPINSPLHF.